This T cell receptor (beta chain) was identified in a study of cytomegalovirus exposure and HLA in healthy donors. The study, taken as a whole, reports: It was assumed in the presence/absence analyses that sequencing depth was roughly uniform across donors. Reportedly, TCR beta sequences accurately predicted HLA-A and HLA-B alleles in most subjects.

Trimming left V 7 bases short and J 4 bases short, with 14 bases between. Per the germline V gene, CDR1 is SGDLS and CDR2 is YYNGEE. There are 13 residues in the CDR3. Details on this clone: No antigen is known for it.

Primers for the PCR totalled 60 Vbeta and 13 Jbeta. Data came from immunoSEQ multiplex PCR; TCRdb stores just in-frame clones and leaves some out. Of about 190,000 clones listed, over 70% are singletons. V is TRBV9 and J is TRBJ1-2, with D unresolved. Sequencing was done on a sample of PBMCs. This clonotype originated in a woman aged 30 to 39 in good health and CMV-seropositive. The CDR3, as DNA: TGTGCCAGCCGTCGTCGCACGGGCTATGGCTACACCTTC. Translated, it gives CASRRRTGYGYTF.